The 14 T cell receptor beta chains listed next were all sequenced from one sample in a study of OX40 agonist ivuxolimab in advanced cancers. Profiled with immunoSEQ multiplex PCR; TCRdb holds only in-frame clones, not every one. The sample has about 75,000 clones; more than 75% are singletons. Sequencing was performed on CD4+ or CD8+ T cells sorted from blood, taken in a trial of the OX40 agonist ivuxolimab. These receptors were taken from an adult with an advanced solid tumor such as melanoma, head and neck, liver or kidney cancer.

CDR3 bases: TGTGCCAGCTCACCCCCTTCTTACCCCGGGGGTGAAAAACTGTTTTTT. It yields the protein CASSPPSYPGGEKLFF. The chain couples TRBV18 to TRBJ1-4; tentative D call: TRBD1 (5 bases). The CDR3 loop spans 16 amino acids. The germline gives CDR1 KGHSH, CDR2 LQKENI. Deletions cut 3 bases from V and 7 bases from J, with 18 bases between.

J is TRBJ1-5 and V is TRBV18; 9 positions agree with TRBD1. V was pared by 4 bases and J by 0 bases, with 4 bases of the junction left unmatched. Looked up from germline, CDR1 is KGHSH and CDR2 is LQKENI. This CDR3 contains 16 residues. The CDR3 spells CASSQGQGPSNQPQHF. In nucleotides, the CDR3 is TGTGCCAGCTCACAGGGACAGGGCCCTAGCAATCAGCCCCAGCATTTT. Filled out from reference TRBV18 and TRBJ1-5, the complete variable domain reads NAGVMQNPRHLVRRRGQEARLRCSPMKGHSHVYWYRQLPEEGLKFMVYLQKENIIDESGMPKERFSAEFPKEGPSILRIQQVVRGDSAAYFCASSQGQGPSNQPQHFGDGTRLSIL.

The chain recombines TRBV7-2 with TRBJ2-5; TRBD1 might be the D (5 bases). Trimming stripped 1 base from V and 5 bases from J, with 8 bases between. Germline loops: CDR1 SGHTA, CDR2 FQGNSA. The CDR3 runs 13 residues. The CDR3 sequence is CASSLGRVETQYF. CDR3 DNA sequence: TGTGCCAGCAGCTTAGGCAGGGTGGAGACCCAGTACTTC.

This chain joins TRBV6-1 and TRBJ1-1; the match to TRBD1 covers 8 bases. CDR1 and CDR2 (germline): MNHNS, SASEGT. J gave up 10 bases and V 2 bases, and 3 bases lay outside the gene matches. This CDR3 is 12 amino acids long. The CDR3 DNA follows: TGTGCCAGCAGTGAACCCGGGACAGGAGCTTTCTTT. Its protein is CASSEPGTGAFF.

This chain links TRBV6-6 with TRBJ1-1, with 7 bases identical to TRBD1. V was pared by 7 bases and J by 5 bases, with 4 bases of the junction left unmatched. Germline V gene sequence: CDR1 MNHNY, CDR2 SVGAGI (reference sequence). The CDR3 extends over 12 amino acids. In DNA, the CDR3 is TGTGCCAGCACCTACAGGGGTACTGAAGCTTTCTTT. It is translated as CASTYRGTEAFF.

The genes are TRBV28 and TRBJ1-2; weak D call: TRBD1 (6 bases). The CDR3 is made up of 14 amino acids. In germline, CDR1 is MDHEN, CDR2 SYDVKM. With 5 bases removed from V and 3 bases from J, the gap between germline ends came to 13 bases. CDR3 bases: TGTGCCAGCAGTAAGGGACAAGGGCACTATGGCTACACCTTC. The encoded protein is CASSKGQGHYGYTF.

The chain joins TRBV4-3 to TRBJ2-1; 8 bases line up with TRBD2. In germline, CDR1 is LGHNA, CDR2 YSLEER. This CDR3 region has 15 residues. Germline trimming cut 4 bases from V and 4 bases from J; bases unmatched to any gene: 6. CDR3 residues: CASSPGLVLYNEQFF. CDR3 DNA sequence: TGCGCCAGCAGCCCGGGACTAGTCCTTTACAATGAGCAGTTCTTC.

This clone has just one count. The chain couples TRBV6-5 to TRBJ2-7, with TRBD2 matching over 8 bases. CDR3 length: 14 residues. CDR1 MNHEY and CDR2 SVGAGI come from the germline V gene. V shed 6 bases and J 2 bases; nucleotides not matched to a gene: 6. Written as DNA, the CDR3 is TGTGCCAGCAGGAGTAGCGGGACAACCTACGAGCAGTACTTC. Amino acids: CASRSSGTTYEQYF.

V gene TRBV19 combines with J gene TRBJ1-5; D call uncertain. The germline V gene encodes CDR1 LNHDA and CDR2 SQIVND (reference sequence). The CDR3 has 12 amino acids. V lost 1 base and J lost 7, with 5 bases in between. The CDR3 loop is CASSIGQQPQHF. CDR3 nucleotides: TGTGCCAGTAGTATAGGCCAGCAGCCCCAGCATTTT.

The table lists this clone with a count of one. V usage is TRBV9 and J usage is TRBJ1-3, with D possibly matching TRBD1 (6 bases). The V gene lost 4 bases and the J gene lost 0 bases, with 26 bases spanning the gap. CDR3 size: 20 residues. Germline lookup yields CDR1 SGDLS and CDR2 YYNGEE. The CDR3 loop is CASSFRQRTAASSSGNTIYF. The DNA of the CDR3 is TGTGCCAGCAGCTTCCGACAGAGGACAGCGGCATCGTCCTCTGGAAACACCATATATTTT.

The chain is built from TRBV28 and TRBJ1-4, with 10 bases matching TRBD1. V shed 5 bases and J 8 bases; nucleotides not matched to a gene: 8. CDR3 length equals 15 residues. In germline, CDR1 is MDHEN, CDR2 SYDVKM. CDR3 in DNA: TGTGCCAGCAGTCTGGTAGGGACAGGGGAGGAAAAACTGTTTTTT. Its translation is CASSLVGTGEEKLFF.

The chain links TRBV5-1 to TRBJ2-5; D tentatively reads TRBD1 or TRBD2 (5 bases each). Germline V gives CDR1 SGHRS, CDR2 YFSETQ. The CDR3 is 14 amino acids. V lost 5 bases to trimming and J lost 3 bases, with 14 bases between them. CDR3 nucleotides: TGCGCCAGCAGGACCATGGGGACCAAAGAGACCCAGTACTTC. It specifies CASRTMGTKETQYF.

The V and J genes are TRBV29-1 and TRBJ2-1; TRBD2 might be the D (5 bases). Trimming removed 5 bases from V and 0 bases from J, with 14 bases in between. Germline V lookup: CDR1 SQVTM, CDR2 ANQGSEA. The CDR3 runs to 15 residues. The CDR3: CSVRERLGSYNEQFF. CDR3 nucleotides: TGCAGCGTTCGCGAGCGGTTAGGCTCCTACAATGAGCAGTTCTTC.

There are a few counts of this clone. The chain is built from TRBV19 and TRBJ1-1; D is undetermined. Germline loops: CDR1 LNHDA, CDR2 SQIVND (reference sequence). This CDR3 contains 13 residues. Trimming pared 8 bases from V and 5 bases from J, leaving 15 bases between. CDR3 bases: TGTGCCAGTCGGATTATAGCCCAGACTGAAGCTTTCTTT. This sequence encodes CASRIIAQTEAFF.